These T cell receptor beta chains were read from a single sample in a study of long-term antiretroviral therapy in people with HIV. Method: immunoSEQ multiplex PCR; TCRdb's copy keeps in-frame clones and lacks some. The sample holds about 36,000 clones, 75% to 90% seen once. The specimen was unsorted PBMCs, collected 2.2 years after starting antiretroviral therapy. The receptors were sampled from a man between 18 and 35 years old with HIV. CDR3s include the opening cysteine and the closing phenylalanine or tryptophan. The D gene is left open where the match is weak. Clone size is shown for a subset of rows, as once, few, many or a class of expanded clone.

clone_size,d_call,j_call,v_call,cdr3_aa,cdr3_nt
NA,TRBD1,TRBJ2-7,TRBV7-2,CASDPGTGLGEQYF,TGTGCCAGCGACCCCGGGACAGGGTTAGGCGAGCAGTACTTC
NA,NA,TRBJ1-4,TRBV27,CASGLWGNEKLFF,TGTGCCAGCGGCCTGTGGGGGAATGAAAAACTGTTTTTT
NA,NA,TRBJ1-2,TRBV4-3,CASSQDRFMQVPYGYTF,TGCGCCAGCAGCCAAGATCGGTTTATGCAGGTTCCTTATGGCTACACCTTC
NA,NA,TRBJ1-2,TRBV13,CASSHFGGSPHGYTF,TGTGCCAGCAGCCACTTTGGGGGTTCACCCCATGGCTACACCTTC
NA,TRBD2,TRBJ2-5,TRBV5-5,CASSLDGGKGETQYF,TGTGCCAGCAGCTTGGACGGGGGGAAAGGAGAGACCCAGTACTTC
NA,NA,TRBJ2-7,TRBV11-2,CASSSGVHEQYF,TGTGCCAGCAGCTCAGGGGTCCACGAGCAGTACTTC
once,NA,TRBJ2-5,TRBV5-1,CASSLEGRLSETQYF,TGCGCCAGCAGCTTGGAGGGGCGGCTTAGCGAGACCCAGTACTTC
NA,NA,TRBJ2-4,TRBV2,CASSPVMEAKNIQYF,TGTGCCAGCAGTCCGGTAATGGAGGCCAAAAACATTCAGTACTTC
NA,NA,TRBJ2-7,TRBV4-1,CASSQVAEPSGVYEQYF,TGCGCCAGCAGCCAAGTAGCGGAGCCTTCCGGGGTTTACGAGCAGTACTTC
NA,TRBD1,TRBJ2-2,TRBV19,CASPPRGTANTGELFF,TGTGCCAGTCCCCCCCGAGGGACAGCAAACACCGGGGAGCTGTTTTTT
once,NA,TRBJ2-6,TRBV9,CASSVVWGPLSGANVLTF,TGTGCCAGCAGCGTAGTCTGGGGTCCCCTCTCTGGGGCCAACGTCCTGACTTTC
NA,NA,TRBJ1-2,TRBV30,CALDNRRGYTF,TGTGCCTTGGACAACCGGCGGGGCTACACCTTC
NA,TRBD1,TRBJ1-5,TRBV19,CASSEDRRLNQPQHF,TGTGCCAGTAGTGAGGACAGGAGACTCAATCAGCCCCAGCATTTT
NA,TRBD2,TRBJ2-5,TRBV6-5,CASSLAGGGETQYF,TGTGCCAGCAGCCTAGCGGGGGGCGGGGAGACCCAGTACTTC
NA,NA,TRBJ2-1,TRBV5-4,CASSSPGTSTDNEQFF,TGTGCCAGCAGCTCGCCCGGGACTTCGACGGACAATGAGCAGTTCTTC
few,NA,TRBJ2-7,TRBV2,CASSDYRELTYEQYF,TGTGCCAGCAGTGACTACCGGGAGCTTACCTACGAGCAGTACTTC
NA,NA,TRBJ1-2,TRBV5-4,CASSPTNYGYTF,TGTGCCAGCAGCCCAACGAACTATGGCTACACCTTC
NA,TRBD1,TRBJ1-1,TRBV7-6,CASSSITGGDTEAFF,TGTGCCAGCAGCTCCATTACAGGGGGGGACACTGAAGCTTTCTTT
NA,TRBD1,TRBJ1-2,TRBV6-1,CASSPGTGVGYGYTF,TGTGCCAGCAGTCCCGGGACAGGGGTTGGGTATGGCTACACCTTC
NA,NA,TRBJ1-2,TRBV4-2,CASSQGDGGNQGYTF,TGTGCCAGCAGCCAAGGCGACGGGGGCAACCAGGGCTACACCTTC
NA,NA,TRBJ2-3,TRBV7-9,CASSPSGVHTDTQYF,TGTGCCAGCAGCCCGTCTGGGGTCCACACAGATACGCAGTATTTT
NA,TRBD2,TRBJ2-7,TRBV28,CASSQTGLAGGPLSYEQYF,TGTGCCAGCAGTCAGACGGGACTAGCGGGAGGGCCATTGTCCTACGAGCAGTACTTC
NA,TRBD1,TRBJ1-4,TRBV19,CASSIHRGGGDEKLFF,TGTGCCAGTAGTATACACAGGGGAGGAGGAGATGAAAAACTGTTTTTT
NA,TRBD1,TRBJ1-4,TRBV5-4,CASSPGTGSEKLFF,TGTGCCAGCAGCCCGGGGACAGGTAGTGAAAAACTGTTTTTT
NA,TRBD2,TRBJ2-2,TRBV6-1,CASRGTSGRTGELFF,TGTGCCAGCAGAGGGACTAGCGGCCGCACCGGGGAGCTGTTTTTT